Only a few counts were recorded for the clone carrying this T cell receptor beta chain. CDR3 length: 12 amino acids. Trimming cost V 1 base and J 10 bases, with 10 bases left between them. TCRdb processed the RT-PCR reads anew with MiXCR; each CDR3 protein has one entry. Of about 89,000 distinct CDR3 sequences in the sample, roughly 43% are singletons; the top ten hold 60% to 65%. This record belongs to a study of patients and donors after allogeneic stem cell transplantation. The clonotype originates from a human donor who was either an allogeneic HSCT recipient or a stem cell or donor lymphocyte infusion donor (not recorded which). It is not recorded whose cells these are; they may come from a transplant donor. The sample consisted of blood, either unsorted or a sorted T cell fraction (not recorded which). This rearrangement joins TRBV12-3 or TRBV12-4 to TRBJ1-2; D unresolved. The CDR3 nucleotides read TGTGCCAGCAGTTTAGATGGAGCCCTCTACACCTTC. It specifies CASSLDGALYTF.